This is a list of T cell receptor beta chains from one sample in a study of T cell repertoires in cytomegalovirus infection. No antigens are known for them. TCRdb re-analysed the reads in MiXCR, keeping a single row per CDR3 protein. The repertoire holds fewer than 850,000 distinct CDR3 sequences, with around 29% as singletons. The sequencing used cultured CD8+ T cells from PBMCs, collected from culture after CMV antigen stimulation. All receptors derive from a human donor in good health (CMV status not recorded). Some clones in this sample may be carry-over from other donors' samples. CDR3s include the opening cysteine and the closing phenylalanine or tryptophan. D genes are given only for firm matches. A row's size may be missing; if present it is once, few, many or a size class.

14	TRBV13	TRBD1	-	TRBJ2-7	CASSSDRARNEQYF	TGTGCCAGCAGCTCGGACAGGGCCAGGAACGAGCAGTACTTC
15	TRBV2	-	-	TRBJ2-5	CASSESGGAAKTQYF	TGTGCCAGCAGTGAAAGTGGGGGGGCCGCGAAGACCCAGTACTTC
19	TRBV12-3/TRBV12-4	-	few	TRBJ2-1	CASSFVLQDGRSSYNEQFF	TGTGCCAGCAGTTTTGTCCTACAGGATGGGCGGAGCTCCTACAATGAGCAGTTCTTC
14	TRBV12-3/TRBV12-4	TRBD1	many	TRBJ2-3	CASTTDRGADTQYF	TGTGCCAGCACCACTGACAGGGGAGCAGATACGCAGTATTTT
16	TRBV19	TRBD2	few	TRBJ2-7	CASSIGSGLAIDEQYF	TGTGCCAGTAGTATAGGTTCGGGACTAGCGATCGACGAGCAGTACTTC
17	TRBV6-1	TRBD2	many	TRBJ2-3	CASSTRLAGASTDTQYF	TGTGCCAGCAGTACCCGACTAGCGGGGGCCTCCACAGATACGCAGTATTTT
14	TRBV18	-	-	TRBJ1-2	CASSGRQSDYGYTF	TGTGCCAGCTCAGGCCGACAGTCAGACTATGGCTACACCTTC
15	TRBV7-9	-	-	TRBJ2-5	CASSLARTAQETQYF	TGTGCCAGCAGCTTAGCGAGGACTGCTCAAGAGACCCAGTACTTC
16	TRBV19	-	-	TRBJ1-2	CAGWSFGADANYGYTF	TGTGCCGGATGGTCCTTTGGGGCAGATGCTAACTATGGCTACACCTTC
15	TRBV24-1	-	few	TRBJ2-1	CATSHGRAPYNEQFF	TGTGCCACCAGCCACGGGCGAGCCCCCTACAATGAGCAGTTCTTC
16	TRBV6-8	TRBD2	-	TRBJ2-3	CASSYSVSGGADTQYF	TGTGCCAGCAGTTACTCGGTTAGCGGGGGGGCGGATACGCAGTATTTT
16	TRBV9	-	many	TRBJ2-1	CASSVEVDNMDNEQFF	TGTGCCAGCAGCGTAGAGGTAGACAACATGGACAATGAGCAGTTCTTC
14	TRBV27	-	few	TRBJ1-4	CASRIGGAREKLFF	TGTGCCAGCAGGATAGGGGGGGCGCGGGAAAAACTGTTTTTT
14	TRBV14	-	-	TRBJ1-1	CASSQEARATEAFF	TGTGCCAGCAGCCAAGAAGCCAGGGCGACTGAAGCTTTCTTT
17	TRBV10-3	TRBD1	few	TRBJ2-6	CAITVDRDSSGANVLTF	TGTGCCATCACCGTAGACAGGGATAGCTCTGGGGCCAACGTCCTGACTTTC
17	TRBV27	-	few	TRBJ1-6	CASKERQSRSYNSPLHF	TGTGCCAGCAAGGAGAGACAGAGCAGGTCCTATAATTCACCCCTCCACTTT
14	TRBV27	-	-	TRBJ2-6	CASSLDFGANVLTF	TGTGCCAGCAGCCTTGATTTTGGGGCCAACGTCCTGACTTTC
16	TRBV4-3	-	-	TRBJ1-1	CASSQEGDGGYTEAFF	TGCGCCAGCAGCCAAGAGGGGGACGGAGGGTACACTGAAGCTTTCTTT
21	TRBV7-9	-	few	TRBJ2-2	CASSRPSGTKFMGPDTGELFF	TGTGCCAGCAGCCGCCCCTCCGGGACAAAGTTCATGGGCCCAGACACCGGGGAGCTGTTTTTT
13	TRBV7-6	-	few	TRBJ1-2	CASSPTGTNGYTF	TGTGCCAGCAGCCCGACCGGGACAAATGGCTACACCTTC
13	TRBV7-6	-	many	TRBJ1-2	CASSSSTDYGYTF	TGTGCCAGCAGCTCTTCGACAGACTATGGCTACACCTTC
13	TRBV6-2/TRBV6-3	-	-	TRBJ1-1	CASSPLSHTEAFF	TGTGCCAGCAGCCCATTGAGTCACACTGAAGCTTTCTTT
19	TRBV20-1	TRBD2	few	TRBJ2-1	CSARALWASGGPPYNEQFF	TGCAGTGCTAGAGCCTTATGGGCTAGCGGGGGCCCACCCTACAATGAGCAGTTCTTC
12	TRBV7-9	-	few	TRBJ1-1	CASTPRGPEAFF	TGTGCCTCCACCCCACGGGGTCCTGAAGCTTTCTTT
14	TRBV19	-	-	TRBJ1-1	CASRQDRSTGEAFF	TGTGCCAGTAGACAAGACAGGTCGACGGGTGAAGCTTTCTTT
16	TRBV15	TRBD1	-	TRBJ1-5	CAIADRDANSNQPQHF	TGTGCCATCGCGGACAGGGACGCGAATAGCAATCAGCCCCAGCATTTT
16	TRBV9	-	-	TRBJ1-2	CASSAERTLPGGGYTF	TGTGCCAGCAGCGCCGAGAGGACACTCCCCGGTGGTGGCTACACCTTC
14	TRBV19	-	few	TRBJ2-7	CASSPTGFDYEQYF	TGTGCCAGTAGTCCCACGGGGTTTGACTACGAGCAGTACTTC
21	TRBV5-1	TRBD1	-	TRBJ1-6	CASSFLPVFLIRTGKDSPLHF	TGCGCCAGCAGCTTTTTGCCCGTTTTTCTCATTCGGACAGGGAAAGATTCACCCCTCCACTTT
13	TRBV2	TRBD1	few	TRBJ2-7	CATTGTVFYEQYF	TGTGCCACTACCGGGACAGTATTCTACGAGCAGTACTTC
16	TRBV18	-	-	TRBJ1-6	CASSPNPGTYNSPLHF	TGTGCCAGCTCACCAAACCCAGGGACCTATAATTCACCCCTCCACTTT
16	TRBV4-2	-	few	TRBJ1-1	CASSQDWRGALAEAFF	TGTGCCAGCAGCCAAGATTGGAGAGGGGCGTTGGCTGAAGCTTTCTTT
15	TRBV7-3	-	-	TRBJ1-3	CASRFYQWAGNTIYF	TGTGCCAGCAGATTTTATCAGTGGGCTGGAAACACCATATATTTT
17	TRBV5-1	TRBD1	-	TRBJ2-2	CASSSGQGQMNTGELFF	TGCGCCAGCAGCTCTGGACAGGGCCAAATGAACACCGGGGAGCTGTTTTTT
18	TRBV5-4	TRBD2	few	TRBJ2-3	CASSKPGLAGRYTDTQYF	TGTGCCAGCAGCAAGCCGGGACTAGCGGGGAGATACACAGATACGCAGTATTTT
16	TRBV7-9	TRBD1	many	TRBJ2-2	CASSPTTGANTGELFF	TGTGCCAGCAGCCCTACTACAGGGGCGAACACCGGGGAGCTGTTTTTT
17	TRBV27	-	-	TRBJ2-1	CASSPWGSGLNYNEQFF	TGTGCCAGCAGTCCCTGGGGTAGCGGACTAAACTACAATGAGCAGTTCTTC
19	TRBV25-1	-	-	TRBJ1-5	CASSESEGGFRGSNQPQHF	TGTGCCAGCAGTGAATCAGAAGGGGGATTTAGGGGGTCCAATCAGCCCCAGCATTTT
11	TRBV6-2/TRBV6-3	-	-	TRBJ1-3	CASDQGNTIYF	TGTGCCAGCGATCAGGGAAACACCATATATTTT
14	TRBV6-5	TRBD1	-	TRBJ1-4	CASSGTGENEKLFF	TGTGCCAGCAGTGGGACAGGGGAGAATGAAAAACTGTTTTTT
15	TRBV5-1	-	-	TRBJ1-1	CASSSEQGVNTEAFF	TGCGCCAGCAGCTCGGAACAGGGAGTGAACACTGAAGCTTTCTTT
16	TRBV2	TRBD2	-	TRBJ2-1	CASREIGGGPYNEQFF	TGTGCCAGCAGGGAGATCGGCGGGGGACCCTACAATGAGCAGTTCTTC
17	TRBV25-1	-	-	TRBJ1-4	CASSDHTRGRFNEKLFF	TGTGCCAGCAGTGATCACACGAGAGGGCGATTTAATGAAAAACTGTTTTTT
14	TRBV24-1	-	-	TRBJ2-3	CATSEVEDTDTQYF	TGTGCCACCAGTGAAGTGGAGGACACAGATACGCAGTATTTT
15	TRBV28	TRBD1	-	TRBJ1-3	CASSRTGGRGNTIYF	TGTGCCAGCAGCCGAACAGGGGGTCGCGGAAACACCATATATTTT
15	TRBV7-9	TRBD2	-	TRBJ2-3	CASSLRTSGRDTQYF	TGTGCCAGCAGCTTAAGGACTAGCGGGAGGGATACGCAGTATTTT
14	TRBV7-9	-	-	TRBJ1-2	CASSPGAGSGGYTF	TGTGCCAGCAGCCCCGGGGCAGGCTCGGGCGGCTACACCTTC
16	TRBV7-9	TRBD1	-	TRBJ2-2	CASSGRTGLGTGELFF	TGTGCCAGCAGCGGAAGGACAGGGTTGGGCACCGGGGAGCTGTTTTTT
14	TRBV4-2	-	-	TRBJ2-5	CASSQYRGGETQYF	TGTGCCAGCAGCCAATATAGGGGGGGAGAGACCCAGTACTTC
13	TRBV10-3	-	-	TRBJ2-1	CAISESSGNEQFF	TGTGCCATCAGTGAGTCCTCTGGGAATGAGCAGTTCTTC
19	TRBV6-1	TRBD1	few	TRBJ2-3	CASSYTRLQGADIRDTQYF	TGTGCCAGCAGTTACACGCGGTTACAGGGGGCTGATATTAGGGATACGCAGTATTTT
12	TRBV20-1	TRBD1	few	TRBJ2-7	CSADGQGGEQYF	TGCAGTGCTGATGGACAGGGAGGCGAGCAGTACTTC
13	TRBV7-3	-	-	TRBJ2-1	CTSSLGLKNEQFF	TGTACCAGCAGCCTTGGACTAAAGAATGAGCAGTTCTTC
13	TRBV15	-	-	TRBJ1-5	CATAGGSNQPQHF	TGTGCCACCGCGGGGGGCAGCAATCAGCCCCAGCATTTT
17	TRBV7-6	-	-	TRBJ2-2	CASSPTGLSVNPGELFF	TGTGCTAGCAGTCCAACCGGCCTTAGCGTGAACCCCGGGGAGCTGTTTTTT
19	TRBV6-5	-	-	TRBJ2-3	CASSYEAPRLDGNGDTQYF	TGTGCCAGCAGTTACGAGGCCCCTAGACTGGACGGGAATGGAGATACGCAGTATTTT
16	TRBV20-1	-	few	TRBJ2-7	CSARVSGALGSYEQYF	TGCAGTGCTAGAGTCTCCGGGGCCCTCGGCTCCTACGAGCAGTACTTC
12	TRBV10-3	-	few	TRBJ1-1	CATAQGITEAFF	TGTGCCACTGCCCAGGGTATCACTGAAGCTTTCTTT
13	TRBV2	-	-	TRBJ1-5	CASVLDSDQPQHF	TGTGCCAGCGTATTGGACAGCGATCAGCCCCAGCATTTT